This TCR beta chain appears in the sequencing data of a study of CD8 T cells in ankylosing spondylitis (dated by TCRdb to about 2017). Regarding the study in general: T cell receptor beta repertoires were profiled in healthy donors and ankylosing spondylitis patients so that disease-linked TCR variants could be found. In total, the full study cohort was made up of 110 or so healthy donors and 25 to 30 ankylosing spondylitis patients. Peripheral blood was sampled, and synovial fluid was additionally collected from ankylosing spondylitis patients. What the study reported, not specific to this receptor: According to the report, matched synovial fluid samples from ankylosing spondylitis patients were significantly enriched for the disease-linked clones. A CD8+ phenotype was shown by the disease-linked clones, which were found at relatively low frequencies in peripheral blood. Some motif variants were previously reported in synovial fluid and blood of reactive arthritis patients, suggesting common disease-initiation mechanisms. A TCR beta motif of fewer than 10 highly homologous amino acid variants appeared characteristic of blood from ankylosing spondylitis patients.

V and J are trimmed by 2 bases and 2 bases, and the gene matches miss 7 bases of the junction. CDR1 and CDR2 are drawn from the germline V gene: SGHRS, YFSETQ. Spanning cysteine to phenylalanine, the CDR3 consists of 16 amino acids. Only the CDR3 DNA is retained, 48 bases long and in frame from the first base. As to this clonotype: What antigen it recognizes has not been identified. Base qualities are missing; no much larger clone stands one base away.

Sequencing relied on an Illumina HiSeq 2500. TCR beta libraries were prepared by quantitative 5'-RACE with molecular barcodes. Under the source paper's analysis protocol: A new computational method, built on a probabilistic model of VDJ rearrangement, was used to identify disease-linked TCR variants. TCRdb reran the public reads through fastp at Q25 and MiXCR, keeping productive beta chains. CDR3 protein duplicates are merged, each entry listing the most common genes and DNA. The V and J calls and clone size are TCRdb's, not the authors'. The sample table lists a few hundred thousand distinct CDR3 sequences, 20% of them with a count of one. Of the sample, 7.5% to 9% is held by the ten largest clones.

Material: blood, either unsorted or a sorted T cell fraction (not recorded which). The TCR was taken from a male donor with ankylosing spondylitis or in good health (not recorded which). The chain is made from TRBV5-1 and TRBJ2-5; TRBD1 matches 9 bases in the middle. The CDR3 corresponds to CASSFTGGGRQETQYF. The bases read TGCGCCAGCAGCTTTACAGGGGGCGGTCGGCAAGAGACCCAGTACTTC.